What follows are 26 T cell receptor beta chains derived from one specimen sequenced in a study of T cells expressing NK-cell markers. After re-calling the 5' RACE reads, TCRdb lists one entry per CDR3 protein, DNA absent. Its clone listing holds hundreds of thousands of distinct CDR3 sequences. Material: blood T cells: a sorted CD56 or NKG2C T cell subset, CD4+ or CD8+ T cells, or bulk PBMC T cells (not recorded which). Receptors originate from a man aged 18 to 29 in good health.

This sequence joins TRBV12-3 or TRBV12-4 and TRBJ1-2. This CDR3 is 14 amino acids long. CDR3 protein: CASSLNSLNYGYTF.

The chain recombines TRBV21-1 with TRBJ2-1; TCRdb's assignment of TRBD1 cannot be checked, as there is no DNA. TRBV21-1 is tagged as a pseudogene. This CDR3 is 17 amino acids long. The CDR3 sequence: CASSSPKGGQGSNEQFF.

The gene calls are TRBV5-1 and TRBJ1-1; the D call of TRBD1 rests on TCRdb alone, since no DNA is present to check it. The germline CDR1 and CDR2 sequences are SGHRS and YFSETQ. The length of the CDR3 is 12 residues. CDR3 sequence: CASSLEAGVAFF.

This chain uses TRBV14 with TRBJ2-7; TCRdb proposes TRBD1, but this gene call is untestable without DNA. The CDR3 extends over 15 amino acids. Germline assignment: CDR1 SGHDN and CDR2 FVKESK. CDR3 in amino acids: CASSHIGQSNYEQYF.

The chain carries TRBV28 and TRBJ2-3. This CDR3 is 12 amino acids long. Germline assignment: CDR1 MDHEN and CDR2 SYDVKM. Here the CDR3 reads CASSFLGLDQYF.

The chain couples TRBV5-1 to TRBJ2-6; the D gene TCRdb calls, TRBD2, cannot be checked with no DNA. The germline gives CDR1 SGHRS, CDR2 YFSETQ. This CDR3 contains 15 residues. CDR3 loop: CASQEGVPGANVLTF.

This CDR3 is CASSLAAGGWQFF. The genes are TRBV12-3 or TRBV12-4 and TRBJ2-1; TCRdb returns TRBD2, unconfirmable since there is no DNA. The CDR3 extends over 13 amino acids.

Here the CDR3 reads CASSSWGGSADTQYF. V gene TRBV5-1 combines with J gene TRBJ2-3; no DNA is available, so the TRBD1 call from TCRdb remains unchecked. This CDR3 has 15 amino acids. Germline loops: CDR1 SGHRS, CDR2 YFSETQ.

The CDR3 region is CASSVELSPHNEQFF. This chain connects TRBV9 to TRBJ2-1. This CDR3 comprises 15 residues. Germline V gene sequence: CDR1 SGDLS, CDR2 YYNGEE.

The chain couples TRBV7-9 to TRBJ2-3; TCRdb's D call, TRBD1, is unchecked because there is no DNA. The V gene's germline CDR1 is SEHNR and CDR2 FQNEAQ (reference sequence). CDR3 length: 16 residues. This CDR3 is CASSPPPGTNTDTQYF.

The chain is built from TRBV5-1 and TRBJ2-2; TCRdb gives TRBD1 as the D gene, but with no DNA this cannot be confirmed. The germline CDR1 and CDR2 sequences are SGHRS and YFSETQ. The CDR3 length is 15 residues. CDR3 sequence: CASTHWGQNTGELFF.

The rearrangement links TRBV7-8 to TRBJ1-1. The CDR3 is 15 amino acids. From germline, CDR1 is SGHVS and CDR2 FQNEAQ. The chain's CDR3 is CASSLGRRMNTEAFF.

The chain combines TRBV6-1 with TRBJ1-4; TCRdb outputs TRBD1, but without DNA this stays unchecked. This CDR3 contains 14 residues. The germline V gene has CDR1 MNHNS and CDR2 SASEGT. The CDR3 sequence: CASTPLDSNEKLFF.

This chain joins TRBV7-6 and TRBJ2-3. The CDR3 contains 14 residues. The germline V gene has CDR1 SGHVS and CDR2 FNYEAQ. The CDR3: CASSLDIGIDTQYF.

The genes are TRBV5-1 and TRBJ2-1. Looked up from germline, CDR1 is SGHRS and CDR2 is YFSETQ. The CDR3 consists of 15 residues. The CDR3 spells CASSLDNPFYNEQFF.

The CDR3 here is CSALLGRPDTEAFF. V usage is TRBV20-1 and J usage is TRBJ1-1. Germline values: CDR1 DFQATT, CDR2 SNEGSKA (reference sequence). This CDR3 region has 14 residues.

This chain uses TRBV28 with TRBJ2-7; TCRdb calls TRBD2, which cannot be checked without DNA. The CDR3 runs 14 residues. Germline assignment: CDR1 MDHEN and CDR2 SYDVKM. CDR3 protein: CASRRPSGAYEQYF.

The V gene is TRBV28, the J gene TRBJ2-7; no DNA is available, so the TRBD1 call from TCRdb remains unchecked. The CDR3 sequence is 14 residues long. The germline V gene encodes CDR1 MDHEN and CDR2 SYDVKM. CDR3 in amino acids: CASSFLGVQREQYF. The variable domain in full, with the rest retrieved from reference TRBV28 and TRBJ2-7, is DVKVTQSSRYLVKRTGEKVFLECVQDMDHENMFWYRQDPGLGLRLIYFSYDVKMKEKGDIPEGYSVSREKKERFSLILESASTNQTSMYLCASSFLGVQREQYFGPGTRLTVT.

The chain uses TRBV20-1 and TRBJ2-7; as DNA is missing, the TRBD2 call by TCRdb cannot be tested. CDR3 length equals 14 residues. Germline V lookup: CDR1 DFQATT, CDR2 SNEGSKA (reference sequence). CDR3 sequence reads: CSARDRASTYEQYF.

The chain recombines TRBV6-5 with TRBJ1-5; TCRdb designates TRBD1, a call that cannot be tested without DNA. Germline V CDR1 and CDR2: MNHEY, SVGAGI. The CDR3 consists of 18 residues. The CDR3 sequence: CASRPPGRGLSSNQPQHF.

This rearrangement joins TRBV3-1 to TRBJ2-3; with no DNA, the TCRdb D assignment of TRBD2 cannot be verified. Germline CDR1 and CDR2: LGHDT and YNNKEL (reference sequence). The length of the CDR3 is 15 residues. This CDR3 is CASTMLGGSTDTQYF.

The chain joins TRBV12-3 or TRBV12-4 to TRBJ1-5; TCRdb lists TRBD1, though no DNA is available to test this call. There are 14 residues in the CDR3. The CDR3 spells CASSLRGIDQPQHF.

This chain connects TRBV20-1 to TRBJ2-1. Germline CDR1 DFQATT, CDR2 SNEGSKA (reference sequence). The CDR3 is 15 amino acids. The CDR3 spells CSATPQGISYNEQFF.

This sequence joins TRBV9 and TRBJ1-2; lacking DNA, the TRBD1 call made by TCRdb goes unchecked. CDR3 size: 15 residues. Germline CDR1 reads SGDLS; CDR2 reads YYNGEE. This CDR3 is CASSTDRGPNYGYTF.

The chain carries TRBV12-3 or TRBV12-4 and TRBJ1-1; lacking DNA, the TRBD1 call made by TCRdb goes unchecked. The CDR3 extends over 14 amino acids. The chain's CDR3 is CASTKGVENTEAFF.

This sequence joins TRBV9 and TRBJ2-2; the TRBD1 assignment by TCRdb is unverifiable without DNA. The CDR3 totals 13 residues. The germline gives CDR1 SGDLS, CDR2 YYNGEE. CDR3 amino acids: CASSPKPPGELFF.